The 5 T cell receptor beta chains presented below share a single source sample, sequenced in a study of blood T cell repertoires in COVID-19. Some clones are missing from TCRdb's copy, which holds only in-frame ones; the method was immunoSEQ multiplex PCR. The data hold some 150,000 clones, with roughly 89% observed a single time. Sequencing used peripheral blood. Receptors were obtained from a woman aged 45-65 years with acute or convalescent COVID-19.

This chain links TRBV12-5 with TRBJ2-1, with 13 nucleotides matching TRBD2. The CDR3 loop spans 16 amino acids. Trimming cost V 5 bases and J 8 bases; bases outside gene matches: 9. Germline CDR1 LGHNT, CDR2 FRNRAP. The CDR3 nucleotides are TGTGCTAGTGGTCTAGGACTAGCGGGAGATATGGATGAGCAGTTCTTC. Encoded protein: CASGLGLAGDMDEQFF.

This chain joins TRBV19 and TRBJ1-5; no definite D call. Germline CDR1 is LNHDA and CDR2 is SQIVND (reference sequence). This CDR3 spans 13 amino acids. The V gene lost 3 bases and the J gene lost 3 bases, with 6 bases spanning the gap. The CDR3, as DNA: TGTGCCAGTAGTATCAGTCCCAATCAGCCCCAGCATTTT. Its protein product is CASSISPNQPQHF. Drawing the rest from reference TRBV19 and TRBJ1-5, the complete variable domain is DGGITQSPKYLFRKEGQNVTLSCEQNLNHDAMYWYRQDPGQGLRLIYYSQIVNDFQKGDIAEGYSVSREKKESFPLTVTSAQKNPTAFYLCASSISPNQPQHFGDGTRLSIL.

V usage is TRBV27 and J usage is TRBJ2-7, with D perhaps TRBD2 (6 bases). V was clipped by 5 bases and J by 3 bases, with 20 bases between them. The V gene's germline CDR1 is MNHEY and CDR2 SMNVEV (reference sequence). CDR3 length: 16 amino acids. The CDR3 DNA follows: TGTGCCAGCAGTCCCCCTTACCGGGAGACGTTCTACGAGCAGTACTTC. It yields the protein CASSPPYRETFYEQYF.

A few counts support this clone. This chain connects TRBV19 to TRBJ1-1; 9 nucleotides line up with TRBD1. CDR3 size: 14 residues. V was pared by 7 bases and J by 4 bases, with 7 bases of the junction left unmatched. In germline, CDR1 is LNHDA, CDR2 SQIVND (reference sequence). The CDR3 protein is CASTPRQGVTEAFF. CDR3 sequence (DNA): TGTGCCAGTACGCCCAGACAGGGGGTCACTGAAGCTTTCTTT. The full variable domain, rest sourced from reference TRBV19 and TRBJ1-1, is DGGITQSPKYLFRKEGQNVTLSCEQNLNHDAMYWYRQDPGQGLRLIYYSQIVNDFQKGDIAEGYSVSREKKESFPLTVTSAQKNPTAFYLCASTPRQGVTEAFFGQGTRLTVV.

This clone was seen just once. V gene TRBV6-5 combines with J gene TRBJ2-7; D possibly corresponds to TRBD1 (6 bases). The ends were cut back, 0 bases at V and 4 bases at J, with 13 bases in the middle. Germline V lookup: CDR1 MNHEY, CDR2 SVGAGI. This CDR3 comprises 15 residues. The CDR3 sequence is CASSYSTGQNYEQYF. CDR3 DNA sequence: TGTGCCAGCAGTTACTCGACAGGACAGAATTACGAGCAGTACTTC.